This T cell receptor beta chain derives from a study of blood T cell repertoires in COVID-19. At the level of the study: Samples taken during acute and convalescent COVID-19 were collected in the United States, Italy and Spain. T cells, B-cell-depleted T cells, or PBMCs provided the cDNA or gDNA that served as material.

Trimming shortened V by 6 bases and J by 5 bases, and 10 bases separated the two germline ends. Germline V CDR1 and CDR2: SGHAT, FQDESV (reference sequence). The CDR3 contains 12 residues. Original methodology: Estimation of nucleated cell counts was performed using reference gene primer amplification. The assay was immunoSEQ multiplex PCR, and TCRdb's table has in-frame clones only and misses some. The V and J calls and clone size are taken from that table; D and trimming were inferred from the DNA. Found here are 120,000 to 150,000 clones, roughly 82% of them singletons; the top ten hold 7.2%. The sequence was obtained from a woman in her 50s in a cohort sampled during active or convalescent COVID-19. The V gene is TRBV11-1, the J gene TRBJ1-2; D is unresolved. The sample taken for sequencing was peripheral blood. Here the CDR3 DNA reads TGTGCCAGCAGTGCCAGAGGGTATGGCTACACCTTC. This gives the protein CASSARGYGYTF.